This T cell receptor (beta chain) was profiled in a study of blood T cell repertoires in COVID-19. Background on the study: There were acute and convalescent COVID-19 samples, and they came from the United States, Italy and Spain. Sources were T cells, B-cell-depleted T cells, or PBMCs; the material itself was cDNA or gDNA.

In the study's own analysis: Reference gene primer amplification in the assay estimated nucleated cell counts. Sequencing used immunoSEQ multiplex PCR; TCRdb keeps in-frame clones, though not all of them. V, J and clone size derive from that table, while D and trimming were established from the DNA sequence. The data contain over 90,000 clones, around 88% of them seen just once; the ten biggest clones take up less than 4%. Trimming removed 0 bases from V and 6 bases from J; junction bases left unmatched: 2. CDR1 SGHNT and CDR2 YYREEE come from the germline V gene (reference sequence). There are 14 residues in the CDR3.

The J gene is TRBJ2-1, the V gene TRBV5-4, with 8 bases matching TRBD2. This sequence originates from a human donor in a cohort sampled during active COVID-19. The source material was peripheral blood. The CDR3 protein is CASSLVAGGNEQFF. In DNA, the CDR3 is TGTGCCAGCAGCTTGGTGGCGGGGGGCAATGAGCAGTTCTTC.